The entry below describes one TCR beta chain. Its antigen remains unidentified. In the PCR, 60 Vbeta and 13 Jbeta primers were used. Profiled with immunoSEQ multiplex PCR; TCRdb holds only in-frame clones, not every one. In the table there are some 110,000 clones, about three quarters of which are singletons. The data originate from a study of cytomegalovirus exposure and HLA in healthy donors. Looking at the study overall: Early release data held some 79 million unique TCRs from HLA-typed donors. General study results and limits: The authors reported that TCR beta sequences could predict HLA-A and HLA-B alleles. These predictions were accurate for most subjects in the first cohort. An analysis was carried out later, and it reportedly showed fewer N-insertions in an Asian-associated ancestry cluster than the approximately 700-donor mean. CMV antigen specificity of a few CMV-associated chains was confirmed in vitro.

Sequenced input: PBMCs. The sequence was obtained from a man in his sixties in good health and CMV-seropositive.

The CDR3 DNA follows: TGTGCCAGCACCCCTGGTCGACTGACCTCCAACAACGAGCAGTACTTC. Its translation is CASTPGRLTSNNEQYF. This chain uses TRBV6-6 with TRBJ2-5; D call uncertain. The last part of the DNA fits TRBJ2-7 better; the J call may be wrong. CDR1 and CDR2 (germline): MNHNY, SVGAGI (reference sequence). The CDR3 is 16 residues long.